What follows is one T cell receptor beta chain and its context. As yet, its antigen is unknown. This sample is drawn from a study of cytotoxic CD8 clonotypes in ibrutinib-treated CLL. Study-wide results and caveats: An increase in clonality occurred at ibrutinib response, followed by a return toward baseline at progression. Treatment left the uncommon public clonotypes either contracted or stable in frequency.

As input for TCR beta libraries, roughly 2.1 micrograms of genomic DNA came from cryopreserved PBMCs. With 4 bases removed from V and 0 bases from J, the gap between germline ends came to 13 bases. The germline V gene has CDR1 MNHEY and CDR2 SMNVEV (reference sequence). This CDR3 has 15 residues. Sequencing was performed with immunoSEQ multiplex PCR; in TCRdb, only in-frame clones are kept and a portion is missing. Of around 160,000 clones in the sample, around nine tenths are singletons; the top ten hold 3% to 3.5%. The receptor was isolated from a human donor with chronic lymphocytic leukemia. The sample was PBMCs, taken at disease progression, from a patient treated with ibrutinib. This chain uses TRBV27 with TRBJ2-7; no clear D gene. Written as DNA, the CDR3 is TGTGCCAGCAGTTGGGGTAGTGTCGCCTCCTACGAGCAGTACTTC. It translates to CASSWGSVASYEQYF.